This T cell receptor (beta chain) was recorded in a study of T-cell memory formation after mild COVID-19. TCRdb fed the 5' RACE reads into MiXCR, producing one record per CDR3 protein. The repertoire includes around 320,000 distinct CDR3 sequences, roughly a fifth of them detected once, and over 20% sits in the top ten. This CDR3 is 14 amino acids long. The V and J ends lost 5 bases and 10 bases, in that order; junction bases with no gene match: 11. The germline V gene encodes CDR1 MNHEY and CDR2 SVGAGI. Material for sequencing was PBMCs or a T cell subset sorted from them (not recorded which). The receptor comes from a young man who had mild COVID-19 (a few samples of this study predate the infection). Cell type and time point are not known. The chain links TRBV6-5 to TRBJ1-1, with 9 bases fitting TRBD1. CDR3 sequence reads: CASSVPGTGTAAFF. Here the CDR3 DNA reads TGTGCCAGCAGTGTACCGGGGACAGGGACGGCAGCTTTCTTT.